A selection of T cell receptor beta chains follows, all from one sample in a study of cytomegalovirus exposure and HLA in healthy donors. Sequenced by immunoSEQ multiplex PCR; TCRdb stores in-frame clones only, minus some. This sample's table reports fewer than 70,000 clones. Sequencing was performed on PBMCs. The receptors come from a woman aged 18-29 years in good health and CMV-seronegative. Both conserved end residues are part of each CDR3. The D gene is left open where the match is weak.

D gene	J gene	V gene	CDR3 DNA	CDR3 protein
-	TRBJ1-1	TRBV4-2	TGTGCCAGCAGCCAAGTAGGGAGCCAGAACACTGAAGCTTTCTTT	CASSQVGSQNTEAFF
TRBD1	TRBJ1-5	TRBV19	TGTGCCAGTAGTGCTCTGACAGGGTTCCTAGGTCCCCAGCATTTT	CASSALTGFLGPQHF
TRBD1	TRBJ1-2	TRBV29-1	TGCAGCGTTGAAGATTCGGGACAGTGGGACTATGGCTACACCTTC	CSVEDSGQWDYGYTF
-	TRBJ2-2	TRBV6-1	TGTGCCAGCAGTGATGGTTCAGAACCCACCGGGGAGCTGTTTTTT	CASSDGSEPTGELFF
TRBD1	TRBJ1-5	TRBV7-8	TGTGCCAGCAGCCCACAGACAGGGTATAGCAATCAGCCCCAGCATTTT	CASSPQTGYSNQPQHF
TRBD1	TRBJ1-5	TRBV7-8	TGTGCCAGCAGCTTACCGACAGGGGACAATCAGCCCCAGCATTTT	CASSLPTGDNQPQHF
TRBD1	TRBJ1-4	TRBV2	TGTGCCAGCAGCCGAGAGGGGGCACGTGAAAAACTGTTTTTT	CASSREGAREKLFF
TRBD1	TRBJ2-1	TRBV7-9	TGTGCCAGCAGCTTACCCTCGACAGGGGGCAACAATGAGCAGTTCTTC	CASSLPSTGGNNEQFF
TRBD1	TRBJ2-3	TRBV30	TGTGCCTGGAGACAGGGGGCGGGGGTTTTGGATACGCAGTATTTT	CAWRQGAGVLDTQYF
-	TRBJ1-2	TRBV29-1	TGCAGCGTGCTGGCATATGGCTACACCTTC	CSVLAYGYTF
-	TRBJ1-1	TRBV14	TGTGCCAGCAGCCAAGATCCGGGAATGAACACTGAAGCTTTCTTT	CASSQDPGMNTEAFF
-	TRBJ1-1	TRBV5-1	TGCGCCAGCAGCGTAGGAAGGGGAGGCACTGAAGCTTTCTTT	CASSVGRGGTEAFF
TRBD2	TRBJ2-3	TRBV7-3	TGTGCCAGCAGCTTAACAGGCCTAGCGGGGACCACAGATACGCAGTATTTT	CASSLTGLAGTTDTQYF
-	TRBJ1-2	TRBV27	TGTGCCAGCAGTTTTGGGCAAGCCTATGGCTACACCTTC	CASSFGQAYGYTF
-	TRBJ1-1	TRBV11-3	TGTGCCAGCAGCTTGAAGGGAGGAATGAACACTGAAGCTTTCTTT	CASSLKGGMNTEAFF
-	TRBJ2-1	TRBV7-3	TGTGCCAGCAGCCAGGGGCTAGTGGGTGAGCAGTTCTTC	CASSQGLVGEQFF
-	TRBJ1-2	TRBV5-1	TGCGCCAGCAGTTCGGGACAAAACTATGGCTACACCTTC	CASSSGQNYGYTF
-	TRBJ2-1	TRBV6-5	TGTGCCAGCAGTTACTCTCAGGGATCCTACAATGAGCAGTTCTTC	CASSYSQGSYNEQFF
TRBD2	TRBJ2-7	TRBV6-1	TGTGCCAGCAGTGTCTTAGCGGGGGGAAACGAGCAGTACTTC	CASSVLAGGNEQYF
TRBD1	TRBJ2-7	TRBV29-1	TGCAGCGTGGGGGACAGGGGGAACTACGAGCAGTACTTC	CSVGDRGNYEQYF
-	TRBJ2-7	TRBV6-5	TGTGCCAGCAGTTACTCGAGGGTCAGAGCCTACGAGCAGTACTTC	CASSYSRVRAYEQYF
-	TRBJ2-3	TRBV25-1	TGTGCCAGCAGTGAGGGTGGGCGGGAAGGTACAGATACGCAGTATTTT	CASSEGGREGTDTQYF
TRBD1	TRBJ1-5	TRBV7-6	TGTGCCAGCAGCTCGGTACAGGGGTTCAATCAGCCCCAGCATTTT	CASSSVQGFNQPQHF
-	TRBJ2-7	TRBV19	TGTGCCAGTAGTATAGGGGTGAGGGGGAACTTC	CASSIGVRGNF
TRBD2	TRBJ2-1	TRBV13	TGTGCCAGCAGCCGAGCGGGGGGGCGGAATGAGCAGTTCTTC	CASSRAGGRNEQFF
TRBD1	TRBJ1-2	TRBV5-1	TGCGCCAGCAGCCCGGAAAACAGGGGTGGCTATGGCTACACCTTC	CASSPENRGGYGYTF
-	TRBJ2-5	TRBV28	TGTGCCAGCAGTTTGCCTTCGGGGTGGGAGACCCAGTACTTC	CASSLPSGWETQYF
TRBD1	TRBJ1-1	TRBV4-2	TGTGCCAGCAGCCTAGAGGACAGGTCGAACACTGAAGCTTTCTTT	CASSLEDRSNTEAFF
-	TRBJ2-2	TRBV6-1	TGTGCCAGCAGTGAATTGATCGGGGCGAACACCGGGGAGCTGTTTTTT	CASSELIGANTGELFF
-	TRBJ1-3	TRBV29-1	TGCAGCGTTGAGCAGGGGGGAAACACCATATATTTT	CSVEQGGNTIYF
TRBD1	TRBJ1-1	TRBV11-2	TGTGCCAGCAGCCCTACAGGGGAGAACACTGAAGCTTTCTTT	CASSPTGENTEAFF
-	TRBJ1-2	TRBV5-4	TGTGCCAGCAGCCTATTGGGACAAGGCCACTATGGCTACACCTTC	CASSLLGQGHYGYTF
TRBD1	TRBJ2-3	TRBV7-8	TGTGCCAGCAGCTTGATGAGGGCAGGGGGTGCAGATACGCAGTATTTT	CASSLMRAGGADTQYF
-	TRBJ2-7	TRBV9	TGTGCCAGCAGCGGAAGTCGGAGCGGCTACGAGCAGTACTTC	CASSGSRSGYEQYF
-	TRBJ2-1	TRBV19	TGTGCCAGTAGTATGAGCGGAGGTGAGCAGTTCTTC	CASSMSGGEQFF
-	TRBJ1-2	TRBV18	TGTGCCAGCTCACTCTCAGGGGGCTACACCTTC	CASSLSGGYTF
-	TRBJ1-5	TRBV6-5	TGTGCCAGCAGTTACGGTCAGGGTCATCAGCCCCAGCATTTT	CASSYGQGHQPQHF
-	TRBJ2-2	TRBV4-1	TGCGCCAGCAGCCAAGCCACAGGGAACACCGGGGAGCTGTTTTTT	CASSQATGNTGELFF
TRBD1	TRBJ1-2	TRBV30	TGTGCCTGGAGTGGGACGACAGGGAACTATGGCTACACCTTC	CAWSGTTGNYGYTF
-	TRBJ2-1	TRBV7-3	TGTGCCAGCAGCTTTGGTAGCCGTGAGCAGTTCTTC	CASSFGSREQFF
TRBD2	TRBJ2-7	TRBV11-3	TGTGCCAGCAGCCCTCCGACTAGCATAAACGAGCAGTACTTC	CASSPPTSINEQYF